The 15 T cell receptor beta chains below were found in one sample sequenced in a study of CD8+ T cells in alopecia areata. cDNA serving as the sequencing template came from extracted, reverse transcribed RNA. The assay was immunoSEQ multiplex PCR, and TCRdb's table has in-frame clones only and misses some. Of 140,000 to 150,000 clones in the sample, around 47% were seen once. Sequences were obtained from CD4+ T cells sorted from blood. Receptor source: a human donor with alopecia areata.

V gene TRBV4-1 combines with J gene TRBJ2-1, with D perhaps TRBD1 (6 bases). CDR3 length: 14 residues. From germline, CDR1 is MGHRA and CDR2 YSYEKL. V lost 5 bases and J 2 bases, leaving 10 bases between the germline ends. CDR3 DNA sequence: TGCGCCAGCAGCGGACAGAGAACCTACAATGAGCAGTTCTTC. Its translation: CASSGQRTYNEQFF.

The chain employs TRBV4-2 and TRBJ2-7; 7 bases map to TRBD1. The CDR3 length is 16 residues. Unmatched junction bases numbered 9, after V lost 4 bases and J lost 0 bases. Germline assignment: CDR1 LGHNA and CDR2 YNFKEQ. This CDR3 reads CASSPVGDSRSYEQYF. CDR3 DNA: TGTGCCAGCAGCCCTGTTGGGGACAGCCGCTCCTACGAGCAGTACTTC.

This rearrangement joins TRBV29-1 to TRBJ2-1, with 7 nucleotides matching TRBD2. In germline, CDR1 is SQVTM, CDR2 ANQGSEA. Trimming cost V 5 bases and J 4 bases; bases outside gene matches: 8. There are 14 residues in the CDR3. The CDR3 coding sequence is TGCAGCGTTCCACTAGCGACCCGGTACAATGAGCAGTTCTTC. Its protein is CSVPLATRYNEQFF.

The chain is built from TRBV4-1 and TRBJ1-2; no clear D gene. The CDR3 sequence is 15 residues long. The V end was cut by 0 bases, the J end by 1 base, with 9 bases between. CDR1 and CDR2 from the germline V gene are MGHRA and YSYEKL. The CDR3 is CASSQDAGVNYGYTF. For the CDR3, the DNA is TGCGCCAGCAGCCAAGACGCTGGGGTTAACTATGGCTACACCTTC.

The rearrangement joins TRBV25-1 to TRBJ2-7; 10 bases match TRBD1. V shed 8 bases and J 4 bases; nucleotides not matched to a gene: 2. Germline assignment: CDR1 MGHDK and CDR2 SYGVNS. This CDR3 contains 12 residues. CDR3 protein: CASPGQGYEQYF. In DNA, the CDR3 is TGTGCCAGCCCGGGACAGGGGTACGAGCAGTACTTC.

J is TRBJ2-7 and V is TRBV7-9, with a weak D call TRBD2 (6 bases). The CDR3 extends over 14 amino acids. The germline gives CDR1 SEHNR, CDR2 FQNEAQ (reference sequence). Trimming shortened V by 1 base and J by 3 bases, and 10 bases separated the two germline ends. The CDR3 protein is CASSLGGTSYEQYF. CDR3 nucleotide sequence: TGTGCCAGCAGCTTAGGCGGGACCAGCTACGAGCAGTACTTC.

The chain is built from TRBV4-1 and TRBJ2-4; tentatively, D is TRBD1 or TRBD2 (5 bases each). Deletions cut 0 bases from V and 1 base from J, with 25 bases between. Looked up from germline, CDR1 is MGHRA and CDR2 is YSYEKL. The CDR3 sequence is 21 residues long. CDR3 bases: TGCGCCAGCAGCCAAGATGACGGGGCGGACTGGAGCCGTTCCGCCAAAAACATTCAGTACTTC. Translated: CASSQDDGADWSRSAKNIQYF.

A few counts support this clone. The chain has TRBV5-1 and TRBJ2-1; perhaps TRBD1 as D (6 bases). The CDR3 has 12 amino acids. The V gene's germline CDR1 is SGHRS and CDR2 YFSETQ. Trimming removed 6 bases from V and 6 bases from J, with 10 bases in between. In nucleotides, the CDR3 is TGCGCCAGCACCCAACAGGGCAATGAGCAGTTCTTC. Translated: CASTQQGNEQFF.

The chain links TRBV7-3 to TRBJ2-1; 8 bases are shared with TRBD1. The V and J ends lost 1 base and 2 bases, in that order; junction bases with no gene match: 7. The CDR3 totals 17 residues. CDR1 is SGHTA and CDR2 is FQGTGA in the germline V gene. CDR3 protein: CASSLNGQGLTYNEQFF. Written as DNA, the CDR3 is TGTGCCAGCAGCTTAAACGGACAGGGATTAACCTACAATGAGCAGTTCTTC. The full variable domain, its missing parts supplied by reference TRBV7-3 and TRBJ2-1, is GAGVSQTPSNKVTEKGKYVELRCDPISGHTALYWYRQSLGQGPEFLIYFQGTGAADDSGLPNDRFFAVRPEGSVSTLKIQRTERGDSAVYLCASSLNGQGLTYNEQFFGPGTRLTVL.

The rearrangement uses TRBV20-1 and TRBJ1-2; D unresolved. Trimming shortened V by 7 bases and J by 6 bases, and 6 bases separated the two germline ends. Per germline, CDR1 DFQATT and CDR2 SNEGSKA (reference sequence). The CDR3 contains 9 residues. Written as DNA, the CDR3 is TGCAGTGTCGACGATGGCTACACCTTC. It specifies CSVDDGYTF.

The chain uses TRBV6-5 and TRBJ2-3, with D perhaps TRBD1 (6 bases). CDR3 length equals 11 residues. The ends were cut back, 6 bases at V and 6 bases at J, with 7 bases in the middle. Per germline, CDR1 MNHEY and CDR2 SVGAGI. The CDR3 coding sequence is TGTGCCAGCAGAAGGGGGGATACGCAGTATTTT. It specifies CASRRGDTQYF.

The chain links TRBV28 to TRBJ2-2, with D hard to call. Germline V CDR1 and CDR2: MDHEN, SYDVKM. CDR3 size: 15 residues. The ends were cut back, 4 bases at V and 1 base at J, with 10 bases in the middle. CDR3 sequence (DNA): TGTGCCAGCAGTTCATACACAGTGAACACCGGGGAGCTGTTTTTT. Protein: CASSSYTVNTGELFF. The whole variable domain, remainder taken from reference TRBV28 and TRBJ2-2, is DVKVTQSSRYLVKRTGEKVFLECVQDMDHENMFWYRQDPGLGLRLIYFSYDVKMKEKGDIPEGYSVSREKKERFSLILESASTNQTSMYLCASSSYTVNTGELFFGEGSRLTVL.

This clone was seen only a few times. The rearrangement links TRBV28 to TRBJ1-4, with D unclear. Trimming took off 6 bases at V and 0 bases at J, with 14 bases between the two ends. Per the germline V gene, CDR1 is MDHEN and CDR2 is SYDVKM. This CDR3 has 16 residues. CDR3 in DNA: TGTGCCAGCAGCCAACAGACGGCCCCAACTAATGAAAAACTGTTTTTT. Amino acids: CASSQQTAPTNEKLFF.

This clone occurred a few times. J is TRBJ1-2 and V is TRBV29-1; no clear D. Trimming pared 1 base from V and 4 bases from J, leaving 7 bases between. The CDR3 loop spans 12 amino acids. The germline CDR1 and CDR2 sequences are SQVTM and ANQGSEA. CDR3 in amino acids: CSVEGQTYGYTF. The CDR3 bases are TGCAGCGTTGAAGGCCAGACCTATGGCTACACCTTC.

This chain connects TRBV2 to TRBJ2-5; weak D call: TRBD2 (5 bases). Germline CDR1 SNHLY, CDR2 FYNNEI. The germline V and J ends were trimmed by 0 bases and 2 bases, with 10 bases remaining between them. The CDR3 has 15 amino acids. For the CDR3, the DNA is TGTGCCAGCAGTGAAGCGCGAGCGGTACAAGAGACCCAGTACTTC. Its translation: CASSEARAVQETQYF.